Listed below are T cell receptor beta chains from one sample, sequenced in a study of blood T cell repertoires in COVID-19. The repertoire was sequenced with immunoSEQ multiplex PCR; TCRdb's copy has only in-frame clones and lacks some. The sample carries over 150,000 clones, roughly 86% recorded once. Input material: peripheral blood. The receptors shown here come from a man aged 45-65 years with active or convalescent COVID-19. CDR3s include the opening cysteine and the closing phenylalanine or tryptophan. A D gene is named only where the DNA matches it firmly. Clone size, where shown, is once, few, many, or a class for clones that have expanded.

v_call: TRBV6-5
d_call: .
j_call: TRBJ1-5
clone_size: few
cdr3_aa: CASSYGGNQPQHF
cdr3_nt: TGTGCCAGCAGTTACGGGGGGAATCAGCCCCAGCATTTT

v_call: TRBV7-3
d_call: TRBD1
j_call: TRBJ2-1
clone_size: .
cdr3_aa: CASSTRGRNNEQFF
cdr3_nt: TGTGCCAGCAGTACAAGGGGGCGGAACAATGAGCAGTTCTTC

v_call: TRBV3-1/TRBV3-2
d_call: TRBD1
j_call: TRBJ1-2
clone_size: .
cdr3_aa: CASSPWGDSGGYTF
cdr3_nt: TGTGCCAGCAGCCCCTGGGGGGACAGCGGCGGCTACACCTTC

v_call: TRBV4-2
d_call: .
j_call: TRBJ2-5
clone_size: .
cdr3_aa: CASSHEAGVQETQYF
cdr3_nt: TGTGCCAGCAGCCACGAGGCAGGGGTCCAAGAGACCCAGTACTTC

v_call: TRBV19
d_call: TRBD1
j_call: TRBJ1-5
clone_size: .
cdr3_aa: CASSLTGARSNQPQHF
cdr3_nt: TGTGCCAGTAGTCTGACAGGGGCCCGCAGCAATCAGCCCCAGCATTTT

v_call: TRBV27
d_call: .
j_call: TRBJ1-2
clone_size: .
cdr3_aa: CASSFLRDYGYTF
cdr3_nt: TGTGCCAGCAGTTTTTTGAGGGACTATGGCTACACCTTC

v_call: TRBV12-5
d_call: TRBD1
j_call: TRBJ2-1
clone_size: .
cdr3_aa: CASGLPPPRTGKDYNEQFF
cdr3_nt: TGTGCTAGTGGTTTGCCCCCCCCAAGGACAGGGAAGGATTACAATGAGCAGTTCTTC

v_call: TRBV27
d_call: .
j_call: TRBJ1-1
clone_size: .
cdr3_aa: CASSFSTNTEAFF
cdr3_nt: TGTGCCAGCAGCTTCTCAACAAACACTGAAGCTTTCTTT

v_call: TRBV7-3
d_call: .
j_call: TRBJ2-5
clone_size: .
cdr3_aa: CASTTSKDRNLQETQYF
cdr3_nt: TGTGCCAGCACTACCTCCAAGGACAGAAACCTTCAAGAGACCCAGTACTTC

v_call: TRBV21-1
d_call: .
j_call: TRBJ1-5
clone_size: few
cdr3_aa: CASSKDRFWQGCSDCNQPQHF
cdr3_nt: TGTGCCAGCAGCAAAGATCGGTTTTGGCAGGGATGTAGTGATTGCAATCAGCCCCAGCATTTT

v_call: TRBV18
d_call: .
j_call: TRBJ2-7
clone_size: .
cdr3_aa: CASSPARVSDEQYF
cdr3_nt: TGTGCCAGCTCACCAGCCCGGGTTAGCGACGAGCAGTACTTC

v_call: TRBV3-1/TRBV3-2
d_call: TRBD2
j_call: TRBJ2-7
clone_size: .
cdr3_aa: CASSQGGLAGAYEQYF
cdr3_nt: TGTGCCAGCAGCCAAGGGGGACTAGCGGGAGCCTACGAGCAGTACTTC

v_call: TRBV19
d_call: TRBD1
j_call: TRBJ1-4
clone_size: few
cdr3_aa: CASSIRGQGQEKLFF
cdr3_nt: TGTGCCAGTAGTATTAGGGGACAGGGCCAAGAAAAACTGTTTTTT

v_call: TRBV12-3/TRBV12-4
d_call: .
j_call: TRBJ1-3
clone_size: .
cdr3_aa: CASTRIRGNTIYF
cdr3_nt: TGTGCCAGCACCCGCATCCGGGGAAACACCATATATTTT

v_call: TRBV19
d_call: .
j_call: TRBJ1-2
clone_size: .
cdr3_aa: CASSPPPTQQTNYGYTF
cdr3_nt: TGTGCCAGTAGTCCCCCCCCAACACAGCAAACGAACTATGGCTACACCTTC

v_call: TRBV4-1
d_call: TRBD2
j_call: TRBJ2-3
clone_size: .
cdr3_aa: CASSQFAGGPGTDTQYF
cdr3_nt: TGCGCCAGCAGCCAATTTGCGGGGGGGCCTGGCACAGATACGCAGTATTTT

v_call: TRBV20-1
d_call: .
j_call: TRBJ1-1
clone_size: .
cdr3_aa: CSAHENREAFF
cdr3_nt: TGCAGTGCCCACGAAAACCGGGAAGCTTTCTTT

v_call: TRBV5-5
d_call: TRBD1
j_call: TRBJ2-7
clone_size: .
cdr3_aa: CASSFTGGAGYEQYF
cdr3_nt: TGTGCCAGCAGCTTCACAGGGGGCGCAGGTTACGAGCAGTACTTC

v_call: TRBV27
d_call: .
j_call: TRBJ1-1
clone_size: .
cdr3_aa: CASSLVAGLPEAFF
cdr3_nt: TGTGCCAGCAGCCTCGTGGCAGGGCTTCCTGAAGCTTTCTTT

v_call: TRBV7-2
d_call: .
j_call: TRBJ2-1
clone_size: .
cdr3_aa: CASSFSGGRSYNEQFF
cdr3_nt: TGTGCCAGCAGCTTTTCCGGGGGTCGCTCCTACAATGAGCAGTTCTTC

v_call: TRBV2
d_call: .
j_call: TRBJ2-1
clone_size: .
cdr3_aa: CASSAKQYNEQFF
cdr3_nt: TGTGCCAGCAGTGCAAAACAGTACAATGAGCAGTTCTTC

v_call: TRBV27
d_call: .
j_call: TRBJ2-7
clone_size: .
cdr3_aa: CASSLTGLSSYEQYF
cdr3_nt: TGTGCCAGCAGTCTTACAGGGTTAAGTTCCTACGAGCAGTACTTC

v_call: TRBV5-6
d_call: TRBD1
j_call: TRBJ2-3
clone_size: .
cdr3_aa: CASSPQGAADTQYF
cdr3_nt: TGTGCCAGCAGCCCTCAGGGGGCCGCAGATACGCAGTATTTT

v_call: TRBV7-2
d_call: .
j_call: TRBJ2-1
clone_size: .
cdr3_aa: CASSSQVGEGGRQFF
cdr3_nt: TGTGCCAGCAGCTCCCAAGTCGGAGAGGGGGGGCGGCAGTTCTTC

v_call: TRBV5-1
d_call: TRBD1
j_call: TRBJ1-2
clone_size: .
cdr3_aa: CASSFLGGSYGYTF
cdr3_nt: TGCGCCAGCAGCTTCTTAGGGGGCAGCTATGGCTACACCTTC

v_call: TRBV29-1
d_call: TRBD1
j_call: TRBJ2-3
clone_size: .
cdr3_aa: CSVVSGQGFQDTQYF
cdr3_nt: TGCAGCGTTGTATCGGGACAGGGTTTTCAAGATACGCAGTATTTT

v_call: TRBV5-1
d_call: TRBD1
j_call: TRBJ1-2
clone_size: .
cdr3_aa: CASSLLTGERGYTF
cdr3_nt: TGCGCCAGCAGCTTGTTGACAGGGGAACGTGGCTACACCTTC

v_call: TRBV15
d_call: TRBD1
j_call: TRBJ1-4
clone_size: .
cdr3_aa: CATSREPGQGLLTNEKLFF
cdr3_nt: TGTGCCACCAGCAGAGAACCCGGACAGGGTCTTTTAACTAATGAAAAACTGTTTTTT

v_call: TRBV7-2
d_call: TRBD1
j_call: TRBJ2-3
clone_size: .
cdr3_aa: CASSLRQGFPDTQYF
cdr3_nt: TGTGCCAGCAGCTTGAGACAGGGGTTCCCGGATACGCAGTATTTT

v_call: TRBV11-3
d_call: TRBD1
j_call: TRBJ2-2
clone_size: .
cdr3_aa: CASSHATGGFTGELFF
cdr3_nt: TGTGCCAGCAGCCACGCGACAGGGGGCTTTACCGGGGAGCTGTTTTTT

v_call: TRBV5-1
d_call: .
j_call: TRBJ1-4
clone_size: .
cdr3_aa: CASSLYAGGATNEKLFF
cdr3_nt: TGCGCCAGCAGCTTATACGCCGGGGGTGCAACTAATGAAAAACTGTTTTTT

v_call: TRBV7-3
d_call: TRBD2
j_call: TRBJ2-1
clone_size: .
cdr3_aa: CASSLGTSGYNEQFF
cdr3_nt: TGTGCCAGCAGCTTGGGGACTAGCGGGTACAATGAGCAGTTCTTC

v_call: TRBV9
d_call: .
j_call: TRBJ1-3
clone_size: .
cdr3_aa: CASMDNGGNTIYF
cdr3_nt: TGTGCCTCCATGGACAACGGAGGAAACACCATATATTTT

v_call: TRBV27
d_call: .
j_call: TRBJ1-2
clone_size: .
cdr3_aa: CASSLYSPNYGYTF
cdr3_nt: TGTGCCAGCAGTTTGTACAGCCCTAACTATGGCTACACCTTC

v_call: TRBV24-1
d_call: .
j_call: TRBJ1-2
clone_size: .
cdr3_aa: CATGDTDNYGYTF
cdr3_nt: TGTGCCACCGGGGACACGGATAACTATGGCTACACCTTC

v_call: TRBV3-1/TRBV3-2
d_call: TRBD1
j_call: TRBJ1-5
clone_size: .
cdr3_aa: CASSLGPDRGNQPQHF
cdr3_nt: TGTGCCAGCAGCCTTGGCCCCGACAGGGGTAATCAGCCCCAGCATTTT

v_call: TRBV9
d_call: TRBD2
j_call: TRBJ2-7
clone_size: once
cdr3_aa: CASSPQPTGGWYEQYF
cdr3_nt: TGTGCCAGCAGCCCCCAGCCCACGGGGGGGTGGTACGAGCAGTACTTC

v_call: TRBV4-1
d_call: .
j_call: TRBJ1-5
clone_size: few
cdr3_aa: CASSQGWGGGQPQHF
cdr3_nt: TGCGCCAGCAGCCAGGGGTGGGGAGGCGGTCAGCCCCAGCATTTT

v_call: TRBV4-1
d_call: TRBD2
j_call: TRBJ2-7
clone_size: .
cdr3_aa: CASSQVLAGDYEQYF
cdr3_nt: TGCGCCAGCAGCCAAGTACTAGCGGGGGATTACGAGCAGTACTTC

v_call: TRBV29-1
d_call: .
j_call: TRBJ2-1
clone_size: .
cdr3_aa: CSAATRGEQFF
cdr3_nt: TGCAGCGCCGCGACTCGGGGTGAGCAGTTCTTC

v_call: TRBV9
d_call: TRBD2
j_call: TRBJ2-1
clone_size: .
cdr3_aa: CASSVELPSGSNEQFF
cdr3_nt: TGTGCCAGCAGCGTAGAACTCCCTAGCGGGAGCAATGAGCAGTTCTTC

v_call: TRBV6-2/TRBV6-3
d_call: TRBD1
j_call: TRBJ1-2
clone_size: .
cdr3_aa: CASSVTGTGGVGYTF
cdr3_nt: TGTGCCAGCAGTGTCACCGGGACAGGGGGCGTGGGCTACACCTTC

v_call: TRBV7-6
d_call: .
j_call: TRBJ1-2
clone_size: .
cdr3_aa: CASSLAPAGGNYGYTF
cdr3_nt: TGTGCCAGCAGCTTAGCGCCAGCGGGGGGTAACTATGGCTACACCTTC

v_call: TRBV20-1
d_call: .
j_call: TRBJ2-1
clone_size: .
cdr3_aa: CSARAFNEQFF
cdr3_nt: TGCAGTGCTAGAGCATTCAATGAGCAGTTCTTC

v_call: TRBV9
d_call: .
j_call: TRBJ1-2
clone_size: .
cdr3_aa: CASSVALGAGGYTF
cdr3_nt: TGTGCCAGCAGCGTAGCTTTGGGGGCGGGCGGCTACACCTTC

v_call: TRBV11-1
d_call: .
j_call: TRBJ2-7
clone_size: .
cdr3_aa: CASSLGSSSSYEQYF
cdr3_nt: TGTGCCAGCAGCTTAGGATCGTCGAGCTCCTACGAGCAGTACTTC

v_call: TRBV6-1
d_call: .
j_call: TRBJ2-1
clone_size: once
cdr3_aa: CASSERDLSYNEQFF
cdr3_nt: TGTGCCAGCAGTGAGCGGGACCTCTCCTACAATGAGCAGTTCTTC

v_call: TRBV24-1
d_call: .
j_call: TRBJ2-5
clone_size: .
cdr3_aa: CATSDFQATQYF
cdr3_nt: TGTGCCACCAGTGATTTTCAGGCGACCCAGTACTTC

v_call: TRBV7-2
d_call: TRBD2
j_call: TRBJ2-2
clone_size: .
cdr3_aa: CATSTGGGTGELFF
cdr3_nt: TGTGCCACATCAACCGGGGGGGGCACCGGGGAGCTGTTTTTT

v_call: TRBV5-6
d_call: TRBD1
j_call: TRBJ2-2
clone_size: .
cdr3_aa: CASSRTGNTGELFF
cdr3_nt: TGTGCCAGCAGCCGGACAGGGAACACCGGGGAGCTGTTTTTT

v_call: TRBV11-2
d_call: TRBD1
j_call: TRBJ1-1
clone_size: .
cdr3_aa: CASTKLRAGGASFF
cdr3_nt: TGTGCCAGCACCAAACTTCGGGCAGGGGGCGCATCTTTCTTT

v_call: TRBV3-1/TRBV3-2
d_call: TRBD2
j_call: TRBJ2-1
clone_size: .
cdr3_aa: CASSQDHSGRGGLQFF
cdr3_nt: TGTGCCAGCAGCCAAGATCACAGCGGGAGGGGGGGGTTGCAGTTCTTC